Sequencing of this T cell receptor (beta chain) was carried out in a study of CD8+CD57+ T cells in acquired aplastic anemia. Turning to the study itself: When averaged, DNA from sorted CD4+ and CD8+ cells came to approximately 3 ug. CD4+ cells from healthy donors averaged around 10 million reads. Whole-study results and caveats: Patients and controls were not found to differ significantly in CD8+ Simpson's diversity. Both patients and controls carried the same twenty-nine CD8+ CDR3 sequences.

Genomic DNA served as template for TCR beta VDJ and CDR3 profiling. MiXCR, run by TCRdb on the reads, gives a single entry per CDR3 protein. The sample carries around 190,000 distinct CDR3 sequences, roughly 56% recorded once. CDR3 length: 15 residues. Trimming took off 0 bases at V and 1 base at J, with 8 bases between the two ends. Germline CDR1 reads MNHEY; CDR2 reads SVGEGT. This clonotype was seen a few times. Its cognate antigen is unknown. The sequence derives from a human donor in good health, serving as a control. The chain recombines TRBV6-2 or TRBV6-3 with TRBJ2-3; weak D call: TRBD2 (5 bases). Sequencing was carried out using sorted CD4+, CD8+, or CD8+CD57+ T cells (not recorded which) from PBMCs. CDR3 amino acids: CASSYSNGGTDTQYF. The CDR3 DNA reads TGTGCCAGCAGTTACTCGAACGGGGGCACAGATACGCAGTATTTT.